Presented here are 2 T cell receptor beta chains from one specimen sequenced in a study of T cell responses to AZD1222 COVID-19 vaccine. The protocol was immunoSEQ multiplex PCR, while the TCRdb copy is restricted to in-frame clones and leaves out a portion. The table has 100,000 to 140,000 clones, approximately 86% seen once. This specimen consisted of peripheral blood, obtained on day 0 of AZD1222 vaccination. These receptors all stem from an adult in good health.

The V call is TRBV30, the J call TRBJ1-1, with TRBD1 identical over 9 bases. Germline values: CDR1 GTSNPN, CDR2 SVGIG (reference sequence). The CDR3 length is 14 residues. V was pared by 4 bases and J by 4 bases, with 7 bases of the junction left unmatched. The CDR3 is CAWNPGTGSTEAFF. As DNA, the CDR3 is TGTGCCTGGAATCCCGGGACAGGGAGCACTGAAGCTTTCTTT.

This clone was found a few times. The V gene is TRBV7-2, the J gene TRBJ1-3, with unresolved D. The germline V and J ends were trimmed by 2 bases and 7 bases, with 9 bases remaining between them. CDR1 and CDR2 from the germline V gene are SGHTA and FQGNSA. The CDR3 is 13 amino acids. CDR3 sequence reads: CASSLPTRNTIYF. The DNA for the CDR3 is TGTGCCAGCAGCTTACCGACGCGGAACACCATATATTTT. Full variable domain (missing parts from reference TRBV7-2 and TRBJ1-3): GAGVSQSPSNKVTEKGKDVELRCDPISGHTALYWYRQSLGQGLEFLIYFQGNSAPDKSGLPSDRFSAERTGGSVSTLTIQRTQQEDSAVYLCASSLPTRNTIYFGEGSWLTVV.